This TCR beta chain was identified during a study of T cell responses to AZD1222 COVID-19 vaccine. Comment on this clone: The antigen is not known.

The CDR3 is 14 residues long. Trimming stripped 2 bases from V and 2 bases from J, with 9 bases between. CDR1 and CDR2 from the germline V gene are MDHEN and SYDVKM. Study findings and constraints: Nearly half of unique spike-specific TCRs reportedly avoided B.1.351 and B.1.1.7 mutated regions. Spike-specific TCR depth and breadth grew after two AZD1222 doses. Among those given AZD1222, only 5 to 7 were seropositive at baseline.

The table came from immunoSEQ multiplex PCR; TCRdb's copy has only in-frame clones and leaves some out. This sample has some 150,000 clones; 90% to 95% occur once, and the top ten carry approximately 1%. The chain combines TRBV28 with TRBJ1-2; tentatively, D is TRBD1 (5 bases). The material sequenced was peripheral blood, taken on day 0 of AZD1222 vaccination. The clonotype was recovered from an adult in good health. In nucleotides, the CDR3 is TGTGCCAGCAGTTTAATCCCAGGGAACTATGGCTACACCTTC. Translated, it gives CASSLIPGNYGYTF.